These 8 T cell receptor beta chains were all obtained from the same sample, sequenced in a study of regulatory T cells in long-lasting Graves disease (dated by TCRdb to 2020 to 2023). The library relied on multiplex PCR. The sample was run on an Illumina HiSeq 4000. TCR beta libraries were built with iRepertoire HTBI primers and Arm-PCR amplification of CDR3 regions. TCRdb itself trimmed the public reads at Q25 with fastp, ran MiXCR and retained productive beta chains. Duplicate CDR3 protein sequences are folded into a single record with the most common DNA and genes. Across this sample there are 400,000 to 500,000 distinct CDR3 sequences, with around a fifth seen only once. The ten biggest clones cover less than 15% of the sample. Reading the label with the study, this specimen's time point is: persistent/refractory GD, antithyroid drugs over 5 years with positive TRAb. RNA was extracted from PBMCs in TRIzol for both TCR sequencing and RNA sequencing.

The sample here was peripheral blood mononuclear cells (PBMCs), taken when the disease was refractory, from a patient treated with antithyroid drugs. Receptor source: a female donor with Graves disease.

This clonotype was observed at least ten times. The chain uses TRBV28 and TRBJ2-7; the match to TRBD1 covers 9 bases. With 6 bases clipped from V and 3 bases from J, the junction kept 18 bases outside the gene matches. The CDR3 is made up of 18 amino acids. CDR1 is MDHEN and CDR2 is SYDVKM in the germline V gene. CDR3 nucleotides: TGTGCCAGCAGCTACACTCTTTTTTGGGGACAGGGTCGCTACGAGCAGTACTTC. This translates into CASSYTLFWGQGRYEQYF.

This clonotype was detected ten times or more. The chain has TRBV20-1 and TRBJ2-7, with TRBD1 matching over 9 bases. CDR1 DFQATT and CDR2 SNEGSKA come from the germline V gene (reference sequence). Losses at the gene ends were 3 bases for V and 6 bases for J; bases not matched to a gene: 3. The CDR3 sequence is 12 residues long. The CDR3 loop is CSARRQGGEQYF. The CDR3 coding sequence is TGCAGTGCTAGGAGACAGGGGGGCGAGCAGTACTTC.

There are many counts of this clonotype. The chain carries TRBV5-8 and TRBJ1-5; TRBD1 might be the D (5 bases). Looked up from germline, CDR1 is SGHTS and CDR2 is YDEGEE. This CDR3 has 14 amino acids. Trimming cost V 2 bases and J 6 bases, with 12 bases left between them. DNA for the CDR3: TGTGCCAGCAGCTTCCGCAGGGCGGGTCAGCCCCAGCATTTT. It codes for CASSFRRAGQPQHF.

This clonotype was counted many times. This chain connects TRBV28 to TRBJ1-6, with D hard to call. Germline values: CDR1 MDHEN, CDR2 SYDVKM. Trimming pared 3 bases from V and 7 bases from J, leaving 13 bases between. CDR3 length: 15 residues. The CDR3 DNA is TGTGCCAGCAGTTTCCCAAATGGGCCGAATTCACCCCTCCACTTT. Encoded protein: CASSFPNGPNSPLHF.

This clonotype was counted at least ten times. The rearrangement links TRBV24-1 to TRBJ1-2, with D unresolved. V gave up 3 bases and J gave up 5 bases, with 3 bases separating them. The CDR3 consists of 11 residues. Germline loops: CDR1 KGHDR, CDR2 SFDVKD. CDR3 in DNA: TGTGCCACCAGTGATGTTTATGGCTACACCTTC. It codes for CATSDVYGYTF.

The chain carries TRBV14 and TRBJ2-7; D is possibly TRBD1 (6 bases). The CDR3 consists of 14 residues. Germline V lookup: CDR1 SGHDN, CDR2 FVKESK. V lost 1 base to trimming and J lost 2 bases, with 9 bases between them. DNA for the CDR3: TGTGCCAGCAGCCAAGGTGAGGGGGCCTACGAGCAGTACTTC. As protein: CASSQGEGAYEQYF.

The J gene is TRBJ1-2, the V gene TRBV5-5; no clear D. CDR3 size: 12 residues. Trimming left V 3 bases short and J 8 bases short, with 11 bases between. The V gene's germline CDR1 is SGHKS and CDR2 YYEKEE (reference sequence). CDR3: CASSSGRWGYTF. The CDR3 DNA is TGTGCCAGCAGCTCGGGAAGGTGGGGCTACACCTTC.

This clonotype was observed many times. DNA for the CDR3: TGTGCCACCAGCTTCGACAGATACCAAGAGACCCAGTACTTC. Protein product: CATSFDRYQETQYF. The chain has TRBV15 and TRBJ2-5; D is perhaps TRBD1 (5 bases). This CDR3 region has 14 residues. The V gene lost 5 bases and the J gene lost 0 bases, with 10 bases spanning the gap. Per germline, CDR1 LNHNV and CDR2 YYDKDF (reference sequence).